This TCR beta chain was profiled in a study of T cell clusters in autoimmune cytopenias. The wider study: A median of roughly 54,000 TRB reads per sample yielded a median about 2,500 distinct clonotypes.

Study observations and caveats: TRB repertoire shifts in secondary cytopenia and chronic lymphocytic leukemia mostly reflected lymphoma, not autoimmunity.

This CDR3 is 16 amino acids long. TRB amplification used around 0.25 ug of peripheral blood genomic DNA. Its frequency marks this clonotype as medium-sized (0.01 to 0.1%). Its antigen is undetermined. Multiplex touch-down PCR amplified TRB using TRB-A and TRB-B pools in one tube. TCRdb re-called the multiplex PCR reads and gives one entry per CDR3 protein, without DNA. The sample totals 4,200 or so distinct CDR3 sequences. The same data also contributed to another study, on T cell repertoires in aging, cancer and after chemotherapy. That publication notes: Six age groups, ranging from 30 or younger to 70 or older, included the donors. Untreated cancer patients had significantly lower blood TCR diversity than age-matched healthy donors.

The TCR was taken from a human donor in good health. The rearrangement links TRBV12-3 or TRBV12-4 to TRBJ1-2; TCRdb calls TRBD1, which cannot be checked without DNA. The sample taken for sequencing was peripheral blood. The CDR3 loop is CASTQPRSQPNYGYTF.